Listed here are 32 T cell receptor beta chains from one sample, sequenced in a study of T-cell memory formation after mild COVID-19 (dated by TCRdb to the early 2020s). Library preparation used 5' RACE. Sequenced using an Illumina NovaSeq 6000. TCRdb reanalyzed the raw reads on its own, using fastp at Q25 for trimming and MiXCR for clone calling, and kept in-frame beta chains. Duplicate CDR3 protein sequences are folded into a single record with the most common DNA and genes. Recorded for this sample are fewer than 150,000 distinct CDR3 sequences; 22% of them occurred a single time. The ten largest make up roughly 37% of the sample. The specimen was PBMCs or a T cell subset sorted from them (not recorded which). These receptors were obtained from a man aged 18-30 years who had mild COVID-19 (a few samples of this study predate the infection). The sample titles of this study are shuffled in the database, so cell type and time point are left out; the donor was told from shared clones.

This clonotype has a handful of counts. The chain carries TRBV9 and TRBJ1-2; 8 bases line up with TRBD1. V gave up 2 bases and J gave up 2 bases; unmatched junction bases: 8. Germline-derived CDR1 and CDR2 are SGDLS and YYNGEE. This CDR3 has 16 amino acids. CDR3 nucleotides: TGTGCCAGCAGCGTGGATGGACAGGGTTTGAACTATGGCTACACCTTC. This sequence encodes CASSVDGQGLNYGYTF.

This chain links TRBV6-6 with TRBJ1-3; no definite D call. Per germline, CDR1 MNHNY and CDR2 SVGAGI (reference sequence). There are 14 residues in the CDR3. With 5 bases removed from V and 0 bases from J, the gap between germline ends came to 8 bases. The CDR3 DNA sequence: TGTGCCAGCAGTCTGAGGATCTCTGGAAACACCATATATTTT. Amino acid sequence: CASSLRISGNTIYF.

The CDR3 DNA follows: TGCGCCAGCAGCTTGGGAGCGGGGGTCCAAGAGACCCAGTACTTC. Its translation: CASSLGAGVQETQYF. This chain links TRBV5-1 with TRBJ2-5, with 8 bases lining up with TRBD2. CDR1 SGHRS and CDR2 YFSETQ come from the germline V gene. The trim removed 0 bases at V and 1 base at J, leaving 2 bases unmatched. This CDR3 is built from 15 residues.

This clonotype was seen repeatedly, ten times or more. The chain combines TRBV7-2 with TRBJ2-7; D remains ambiguous. Per the germline V gene, CDR1 is SGHTA and CDR2 is FQGNSA. V shed 2 bases and J shed 3 bases, with 8 bases lying between them. The length of the CDR3 is 13 residues. In DNA, the CDR3 is TGTGCCAGCAGCTTAAGCCCCTACTACGAGCAGTACGTC. Protein product: CASSLSPYYEQYV.

The table lists this clonotype with a few counts. This rearrangement joins TRBV12-3 or TRBV12-4 to TRBJ2-5; 9 bases fit TRBD1. V lost 2 bases to trimming and J lost 0 bases; unmatched junction nucleotides: 1. The CDR3 runs 15 residues. CDR3 protein: CASSLTGGYQETQYF. The CDR3 DNA reads as TGTGCCAGCAGTTTAACAGGGGGCTACCAAGAGACCCAGTACTTC.

This clonotype was counted a few times. The V gene is TRBV6-2 or TRBV6-3, the J gene TRBJ2-1; 7 bases align to TRBD1. V lost 0 bases, J lost 4 bases, and 3 bases stayed unmatched. The length of the CDR3 is 15 residues. Germline CDR1 reads MNHEY; CDR2 reads SVGEGT. The CDR3, as DNA: TGTGCCAGCAGTTACTCGGGACAGTCATACAATGAGCAGTTCTTC. It encodes CASSYSGQSYNEQFF.

This clonotype was observed at least ten times. The rearrangement uses TRBV6-5 and TRBJ2-7, with TRBD1 matching over 9 bases. Losses at the gene ends were 5 bases for V and 7 bases for J; bases not matched to a gene: 9. CDR3 length: 14 amino acids. The germline CDR1 and CDR2 sequences are MNHEY and SVGAGI. CDR3: CASSPGQGVGEQYV. The CDR3 region has the DNA TGTGCCAGCAGTCCGGGACAGGGAGTGGGAGAGCAGTACGTC.

The chain uses TRBV6-6 and TRBJ1-1; the match to TRBD1 covers 7 bases. This CDR3 comprises 13 residues. The V segment lost 6 bases and the J segment 6 bases; nucleotides outside the gene matches: 7. Germline V gene sequence: CDR1 MNHNY, CDR2 SVGAGI (reference sequence). Here the CDR3 DNA reads TGTGCCAGCAGGGACAGGTTGGTGCCTGAAGCTTTCTTT. This translates into CASRDRLVPEAFF.

The chain employs TRBV4-1 and TRBJ2-2, with D possibly TRBD1 on 6 matching bases. The length of the CDR3 is 15 residues. V was clipped by 4 bases and J by 4 bases, with 13 bases between them. Per germline, CDR1 MGHRA and CDR2 YSYEKL. CDR3 sequence reads: CASSPRQVGTGELFF. CDR3 in DNA: TGCGCCAGCAGCCCTCGACAGGTTGGCACCGGGGAGCTGTTTTTT.

The rearrangement joins TRBV9 to TRBJ1-5; D not resolved. Looked up from germline, CDR1 is SGDLS and CDR2 is YYNGEE. V lost 4 bases and J 0 bases, leaving 5 bases between the germline ends. The CDR3 is 13 residues long. The CDR3 DNA follows: TGTGCCAGCAGCATGGATAGCAATCAGCCCCAGCATTTT. As protein: CASSMDSNQPQHF. The full variable domain, completed using reference TRBV9 and TRBJ1-5, is DSGVTQTPKHLITATGQRVTLRCSPRSGDLSVYWYQQSLDQGLQFLIQYYNGEERAKGNILERFSAQQFPDLHSELNLSSLELGDSALYFCASSMDSNQPQHFGDGTRLSIL.

This rearrangement joins TRBV30 to TRBJ2-7; D is unclear. Trimming shortened V by 0 bases and J by 4 bases, and 7 bases separated the two germline ends. The CDR3 is made up of 12 amino acids. CDR1 is GTSNPN and CDR2 is SVGIG in the germline V gene (reference sequence). CDR3 sequence (DNA): TGTGCCTGGAGTGTAGTTAGTTACGAGCAGTACTTC. It encodes CAWSVVSYEQYF.

CDR3 sequence: CATRQTDRTGELFF. The CDR3 region has the DNA TGTGCCACCCGCCAGACAGATCGCACCGGGGAGCTGTTTTTT. V usage is TRBV6-2 or TRBV6-3 and J usage is TRBJ2-2; a weak D match, TRBD1 (5 bases). The CDR3 runs 14 residues. CDR1 and CDR2 from the germline V gene are MNHEY and SVGEGT. Between the trimmed V and J ends, which lost 10 bases and 4 bases, there was a span of 16 bases.

The chain is built from TRBV29-1 and TRBJ1-1; unclear D gene. V shed 8 bases and J shed 5 bases, with 21 bases lying between them. Germline lookup yields CDR1 SQVTM and CDR2 ANQGSEA. This CDR3 is built from 14 residues. CDR3 DNA sequence: TGCAGCCTGATTCTGGCGGGAGGAGGAACTGAAGCTTTCTTT. It specifies CSLILAGGGTEAFF.

The chain links TRBV27 to TRBJ1-1, with 9 bases lining up with TRBD1. In germline, CDR1 is MNHEY, CDR2 SMNVEV (reference sequence). The CDR3 is made up of 14 amino acids. The trim removed 4 bases at V and 0 bases at J, leaving 0 bases unmatched. CDR3 in amino acids: CASSYRGLNTEAFF. The CDR3 DNA is TGTGCCAGCAGTTACAGGGGGCTGAACACTGAAGCTTTCTTT.

The chain uses TRBV7-9 and TRBJ2-2, with D unclear. CDR3 length: 16 amino acids. Germline CDR1 and CDR2: SEHNR and FQNEAQ (reference sequence). Trimming removed 4 bases at V and 0 bases at J, with 12 bases between. This CDR3 reads CASSSQQVPNTGELFF. The CDR3, as DNA: TGTGCCAGCAGCTCCCAACAAGTGCCGAACACCGGGGAGCTGTTTTTT.

This clonotype was seen more than once but under ten times. The chain uses TRBV4-3 and TRBJ2-7, with 11 bases aligning to TRBD2. Germline values: CDR1 LGHNA, CDR2 YSLEER. The CDR3 has 16 amino acids. Trimming took 3 bases from V and 7 from J; bases not matched to a gene: 11. Here the CDR3 DNA reads TGCGCCAGCAGCCACCTCATAGCGGGGGGGCTAAGTGAGCAGTACTTC. Protein sequence: CASSHLIAGGLSEQYF.

This clonotype has a handful of counts. The chain couples TRBV7-8 to TRBJ1-6; D is unresolved. The CDR3 loop spans 15 amino acids. Germline assignment: CDR1 SGHVS and CDR2 FQNEAQ. Trimming removed 5 bases from V and 10 bases from J, with 18 bases in between. In DNA, the CDR3 is TGTGCCAGCAGCCCTCAGGACGGGAGGATATCACCCCTCCACTTT. It translates to CASSPQDGRISPLHF.

This clonotype was counted between two and nine times. This sequence joins TRBV12-3 or TRBV12-4 and TRBJ2-3; D unclear. The CDR3 consists of 11 residues. Trimming shortened V by 10 bases and J by 1 base, and 6 bases separated the two germline ends. The DNA of the CDR3 is TGTGCCATACGGGGCACAGATACGCAGTATTTT. It codes for CAIRGTDTQYF.

This chain connects TRBV28 to TRBJ2-2; D gene uncertain. From germline, CDR1 is MDHEN and CDR2 SYDVKM. V shed 6 bases and J shed 7 bases, with 12 bases lying between them. The CDR3 runs 13 residues. This CDR3 is CASSLRSVGELFF. The CDR3 nucleotides read TGTGCCAGCAGCCTAAGGAGCGTCGGGGAGCTGTTTTTT.

This clonotype was found many times. V gene TRBV12-3 or TRBV12-4 combines with J gene TRBJ2-3; the match to TRBD2 covers 12 bases. With V trimmed by 5 bases and J by 3 bases, 12 bases remained unmatched. The CDR3 runs 18 residues. CDR3: CASSRDWASGGATDTQYF. CDR3 DNA sequence: TGTGCCAGCAGTCGCGACTGGGCTAGCGGGGGGGCTACAGATACGCAGTATTTT.

This rearrangement joins TRBV5-5 to TRBJ1-5; 10 bases align to TRBD1. V gave up 0 bases and J gave up 1 base; unmatched junction bases: 4. In germline, CDR1 is SGHKS, CDR2 YYEKEE (reference sequence). This CDR3 has 17 amino acids. The CDR3 region is CASSLARQGASNQPQHF. Here the CDR3 DNA reads TGTGCCAGCAGCTTGGCCCGACAGGGGGCCAGCAATCAGCCCCAGCATTTT.

V usage is TRBV6-2 or TRBV6-3 and J usage is TRBJ2-1; no clear D. The CDR3 length is 14 residues. V dropped 1 base and J dropped 9 bases, with 13 bases sitting between them. Germline V gives CDR1 MNHEY, CDR2 SVGEGT. CDR3 sequence: CASSYWGSGSEQFF. The CDR3 DNA reads as TGTGCCAGCAGTTACTGGGGTTCGGGTTCTGAGCAGTTCTTC.

The V and J genes are TRBV7-9 and TRBJ1-6; no reliable D call. In germline, CDR1 is SEHNR, CDR2 FQNEAQ (reference sequence). The CDR3 is made up of 14 amino acids. V lost 7 bases and J 3 bases, leaving 10 bases between the germline ends. The CDR3 DNA sequence: TGTGCCAGCAAGGAGGGAGGCTATAATTCACCCCTCCACTTT. Protein: CASKEGGYNSPLHF.

This clonotype was counted a few times. The J gene is TRBJ1-1, the V gene TRBV5-8; no clear D. V was pared by 4 bases and J by 1 base, with 14 bases between. The CDR3 is made up of 15 amino acids. Germline V gives CDR1 SGHTS, CDR2 YDEGEE. CDR3 coding DNA: TGTGCCAGCAGCCGACGAGGGAGGGCGAACACTGAAGCTTTCTTT. This encodes CASSRRGRANTEAFF.

The chain combines TRBV7-2 with TRBJ1-2; 11 bases are a match to TRBD1. The CDR3 covers 16 residues. Germline V gene sequence: CDR1 SGHTA, CDR2 FQGNSA. The V gene end was trimmed by 5 bases and the J gene end by 1 base; junction bases not matched to a gene: 6. The CDR3 bases are TGTGCCAGCAGCACCGGACAGGGGGCGCTTAACTATGGCTACACCTTC. Its translation is CASSTGQGALNYGYTF.

The gene calls are TRBV24-1 and TRBJ1-5; TRBD1 agrees at 10 bases. This CDR3 contains 14 residues. With V trimmed by 10 bases and J by 6 bases, 8 bases remained unmatched. Germline V gives CDR1 KGHDR, CDR2 SFDVKD. The DNA for the CDR3 is TGTGCCACAAGCGAGACAGGGGGCATTCAGCCCCAGCATTTT. The encoded protein is CATSETGGIQPQHF.

This clonotype showed up just a few times. The genes are TRBV6-5 and TRBJ1-1; TRBD1 agrees at 9 bases. The CDR3 contains 16 residues. V shed 6 bases, J shed 1 base, and the junction held 9 bases outside the gene matches. The germline V gene encodes CDR1 MNHEY and CDR2 SVGAGI. The CDR3 sequence: CASSLDRGRSNTEAFF. In DNA, the CDR3 is TGTGCCAGCAGCCTTGACAGGGGGAGGTCGAACACTGAAGCTTTCTTT.

V and J are TRBV5-6 and TRBJ2-7; D is possibly TRBD1 or TRBD2 (5 bases each). The germline V gene has CDR1 SGHDT and CDR2 YYEEEE. Trimming took 3 bases from V and 2 from J, leaving 9 bases between them. This CDR3 region has 13 residues. CDR3 coding DNA: TGTGCCAGCAGCTGGGGACCCACCTACGAGCAGTACTTC. Its protein product is CASSWGPTYEQYF.

The rearrangement links TRBV9 to TRBJ2-6; no firm D call. The CDR3 loop spans 15 amino acids. Germline assignment: CDR1 SGDLS and CDR2 YYNGEE. Trimming removed 1 base from V and 0 bases from J, with 5 bases in between. CDR3 sequence (DNA): TGTGCCAGCAGCGTAATCCTCTCTGGGGCCAACGTCCTGACTTTC. It is translated as CASSVILSGANVLTF.

This clonotype was detected a few times. CDR3 bases: TGCGCCACCCGGGACTCGAACACCGGGGAGCTGTTTTTT. The encoded protein is CATRDSNTGELFF. The V call is TRBV10-2, the J call TRBJ2-2; the D gene is possibly TRBD2 (6 bases). The V end lost 10 bases, the J end lost 0 bases, and 9 bases lay between the germline ends. The germline V gene encodes CDR1 WSHSY and CDR2 SAAADI. This CDR3 region has 13 residues.

The V gene is TRBV6-6, the J gene TRBJ2-5; D gene uncertain. CDR3 length: 14 residues. Germline loops: CDR1 MNHNY, CDR2 SVGAGI (reference sequence). V lost 6 bases to trimming and J lost 1 base, with 12 bases between them. CDR3 sequence: CASRRPQAQETQYF. The CDR3 DNA sequence: TGTGCCAGCAGACGACCCCAAGCCCAAGAGACCCAGTACTTC.

This clonotype was recorded a few times. This chain joins TRBV6-6 and TRBJ2-3; TRBD1 is a possible D gene (5 bases). Germline V CDR1 and CDR2: MNHNY, SVGAGI (reference sequence). The CDR3 totals 12 residues. The V gene lost 10 bases and the J gene lost 1 base, with 9 bases spanning the gap. This chain's CDR3 is CATDSRTDTQYF. CDR3 DNA: TGTGCCACTGACAGCCGCACAGATACGCAGTATTTT.